Each of the 28 T cell receptor beta chains below was sequenced from the same sample in a study of control samples from healthy donors and cancer patients. The table came from immunoSEQ multiplex PCR; TCRdb's copy has only in-frame clones and leaves some out. The sample has about 160,000 clones; just under 95% are singletons. The sequenced material came from blood. The receptors here all came from a woman aged 55-70 years in good health.

This sequence joins TRBV7-3 and TRBJ2-3; 7 bases are a match to TRBD2. CDR1 is SGHTA, CDR2 FQGTGA, per germline. V lost 5 bases to trimming and J lost 7 bases; unmatched junction nucleotides: 12. This CDR3 region has 15 residues. The CDR3 sequence: CASSPGLTNLNTQYF. The CDR3 coding sequence is TGTGCCAGCAGCCCGGGACTAACGAACCTAAATACGCAGTATTTT.

This chain links TRBV11-3 with TRBJ2-1; 15 nucleotides align to TRBD2. With 5 bases clipped from V and 8 bases from J, the junction kept 10 bases outside the gene matches. The CDR3 sequence is 17 residues long. CDR1 is SGHNT, CDR2 YENEEA, per germline. The CDR3 DNA is TGTGCCAGCAGCCGCCGGACTAGCGGGGGGGCCATCGATGAGCAGTTCTTC. As protein: CASSRRTSGGAIDEQFF.

V usage is TRBV25-1 and J usage is TRBJ2-5, with a weak D call TRBD1 (6 bases). This CDR3 contains 14 residues. Germline V lookup: CDR1 MGHDK, CDR2 SYGVNS. With 4 bases removed from V and 9 bases from J, the gap between germline ends came to 18 bases. CDR3 nucleotides: TGTGCCAGCAGTGGGCAGGGGACCATTGGGTCCCAGTACTTC. It yields the protein CASSGQGTIGSQYF.

CDR3 sequence: CASSPNPGDNEKLFF. CDR3 sequence (DNA): TGTGCCAGCAGTCCTAATCCGGGAGACAATGAAAAACTGTTTTTT. The rearrangement uses TRBV7-9 and TRBJ1-4; D gene uncertain. V lost 6 bases to trimming and J lost 5 bases, with 16 bases between them. The germline CDR1 and CDR2 sequences are SEHNR and FQNEAQ (reference sequence). The CDR3 extends over 15 amino acids.

The chain joins TRBV18 to TRBJ1-5, with 8 bases identical to TRBD1. The CDR3 has 20 residues. V dropped 0 bases and J dropped 4; count of bases not matched to a gene: 17. Germline V gene lookup returns CDR1 KGHSH and CDR2 LQKENI. CDR3 in DNA: TGTGCCAGCTCACCACCGCCTCCCACTTCGGAGGACAGGGTTAATCAGCCCCAGCATTTT. It yields the protein CASSPPPPTSEDRVNQPQHF.

In its sample, this clone was seen once. This chain's CDR3 is CASSQRRTGGFVGELFF. CDR3 nucleotides: TGTGCCAGCAGCCAACGCCGGACAGGGGGATTTGTCGGGGAGCTGTTTTTT. The chain couples TRBV3-1 (or the pseudogene TRBV3-2) to TRBJ2-2, with 10 bases lining up with TRBD1. Trimming took 2 bases from V and 7 from J; bases not matched to a gene: 10. This CDR3 is 17 amino acids long. The germline CDR1 and CDR2 sequences are LGHDT and YNNKEL (reference sequence).

The V gene is TRBV7-2, the J gene TRBJ2-3, with 8 bases fitting TRBD2. From germline, CDR1 is SGHTA and CDR2 FQGNSA. Losses at the gene ends were 8 bases for V and 9 bases for J; bases not matched to a gene: 10. The CDR3 sequence is 13 residues long. CDR3 coding DNA: TGTGCCAGCGGCAGCGGGGGAGACTTGACGCAGTATTTT. Protein: CASGSGGDLTQYF. Supplemented by reference TRBV7-2 and TRBJ2-3, the full variable domain reads GAGVSQSPSNKVTEKGKDVELRCDPISGHTALYWYRQSLGQGLEFLIYFQGNSAPDKSGLPSDRFSAERTGGSVSTLTIQRTQQEDSAVYLCASGSGGDLTQYFGPGTRLTVL.

The chain links TRBV11-2 to TRBJ2-7; 10 nucleotides align to TRBD1. With 11 bases clipped from V and 7 bases from J, the junction kept 8 bases outside the gene matches. CDR3 length: 12 residues. Germline CDR1 reads SGHAT; CDR2 reads FQNNGV. DNA for the CDR3: TGTGCCTGCCGACAGGGGGCGTGGGAGCAGTACTTC. Residues: CACRQGAWEQYF.

V is TRBV11-1 and J is TRBJ2-5; D is undetermined. The V and J ends lost 2 bases and 4 bases respectively, with 5 bases between them. CDR1 and CDR2 (germline): SGHAT, FQDESV (reference sequence). This CDR3 contains 12 residues. The DNA for the CDR3 is TGTGCCAGCAGCTTATCTGTAGAGACCCAGTACTTC. Translation gives CASSLSVETQYF.

This chain connects TRBV5-4 to TRBJ2-4, with a possible D match to TRBD2 (6 bases). V dropped 0 bases and J dropped 0 bases, with 13 bases sitting between them. Germline CDR1 and CDR2: SGHNT and YYREEE (reference sequence). The length of the CDR3 is 17 residues. CDR3 nucleotide sequence: TGTGCCAGCAGCTTGGGGGGAACGGGGGTAGCCAAAAACATTCAGTACTTC. It is translated as CASSLGGTGVAKNIQYF.

This rearrangement joins TRBV7-8 to TRBJ1-2; D not resolved. CDR1 is SGHVS and CDR2 is FQNEAQ in the germline V gene. CDR3 length: 17 residues. Between the trimmed V and J ends, which lost 3 bases and 3 bases, there was a span of 20 bases. The CDR3 protein is CASSFNPLRGADYGYTF. DNA of the CDR3: TGTGCCAGCAGCTTTAACCCTCTCCGGGGTGCAGACTATGGCTACACCTTC.

The V gene is TRBV4-3, the J gene TRBJ1-6; TRBD1 aligns across 7 bases. The CDR3 is 16 residues long. Germline V gives CDR1 LGHNA, CDR2 YSLEER. With 5 bases clipped from V and 5 bases from J, the junction kept 9 bases outside the gene matches. Here the CDR3 DNA reads TGCGCCAGCAGCTACGACCGGGACAGCCATAATTCACCCCTCCACTTT. Its protein product is CASSYDRDSHNSPLHF.

The V and J genes are TRBV6-2 or TRBV6-3 and TRBJ1-5, with TRBD1 matching 7 bases. Germline CDR1 reads MNHEY; CDR2 reads SVGEGT. There are 16 residues in the CDR3. The V gene end was trimmed by 5 bases and the J gene end by 7 bases; junction bases not matched to a gene: 14. DNA of the CDR3: TGTGCCAGCAGTCGTGGCACAGACAGGGAAGGCCAGCCCCAGCATTTT. Amino acids: CASSRGTDREGQPQHF.

The J gene is TRBJ2-7, the V gene TRBV6-5; maybe TRBD1 (5 bases). The CDR3 contains 13 residues. V was clipped by 6 bases and J by 2 bases, with 11 bases between them. Germline loops: CDR1 MNHEY, CDR2 SVGAGI. Written as DNA, the CDR3 is TGTGCCAGCAGAGAGACAGCTACCTACGAGCAGTACTTC. Translating gives CASRETATYEQYF.

The chain combines TRBV7-2 with TRBJ1-2; 8 bases match TRBD1. The CDR3 is 16 residues long. The V segment lost 6 bases and the J segment 1 base; nucleotides outside the gene matches: 10. From germline, CDR1 is SGHTA and CDR2 FQGNSA. The CDR3 coding sequence is TGTGCCAGCAGTTCCTACAGGGGGAGGGTTAACTATGGCTACACCTTC. This codes for CASSSYRGRVNYGYTF.

The chain joins TRBV9 to TRBJ2-5; 9 bases map to TRBD1. The junction had 5 bases not matched to a gene; V was cut back by 0 bases and J by 5 bases. The CDR3 totals 15 residues. Germline CDR1 reads SGDLS; CDR2 reads YYNGEE. CDR3 region: CASSVVWDRAETQYF. DNA of the CDR3: TGTGCCAGCAGCGTAGTGTGGGACAGGGCTGAGACCCAGTACTTC.

CDR3 in DNA: TGTGCCAGCAGTTCAGGACAGGGGACCGGGGAGCTGTTTTTT. It specifies CASSSGQGTGELFF. The rearrangement joins TRBV28 to TRBJ2-2; 9 bases are shared with TRBD1. This CDR3 region has 14 residues. The V segment lost 4 bases and the J segment 5 bases; nucleotides outside the gene matches: 2. Germline CDR1 and CDR2: MDHEN and SYDVKM.

The chain has TRBV7-2 and TRBJ1-6; weak D call: TRBD1 (6 bases). Germline-derived CDR1 and CDR2 are SGHTA and FQGNSA. The V and J ends lost 4 bases and 10 bases respectively, with 17 bases between them. This CDR3 comprises 15 residues. CDR3 in amino acids: CASSSQAGGNSPLHF. The CDR3 bases are TGTGCCAGCAGCTCTCAAGCGGGGGGCAACTCACCCCTCCACTTT. The variable domain in full, completed from reference TRBV7-2 and TRBJ1-6, reads GAGVSQSPSNKVTEKGKDVELRCDPISGHTALYWYRQSLGQGLEFLIYFQGNSAPDKSGLPSDRFSAERTGGSVSTLTIQRTQQEDSAVYLCASSSQAGGNSPLHFGNGTRLTVT.

V gene TRBV29-1 combines with J gene TRBJ1-5; the match to TRBD1 covers 8 bases. Trimming cost V 5 bases and J 7 bases; bases outside gene matches: 4. CDR1 is SQVTM and CDR2 is ANQGSEA in the germline V gene. The CDR3 runs to 12 residues. Here the CDR3 reads CSVQDRAQPQHF. Written as DNA, the CDR3 is TGCAGCGTTCAGGACAGGGCACAGCCCCAGCATTTT.

The V call is TRBV2, the J call TRBJ2-2, with 7 bases that match TRBD2. V shed 6 bases, J shed 1 base, and the junction held 5 bases outside the gene matches. Germline assignment: CDR1 SNHLY and CDR2 FYNNEI. CDR3 length equals 15 residues. CDR3 bases: TGTGCCAGCAGGTTGACGGGGGGGAACACCGGGGAGCTGTTTTTT. Translated, it gives CASRLTGGNTGELFF.

The rearrangement joins TRBV2 to TRBJ1-2; D may be TRBD1 (5 bases). This CDR3 comprises 15 residues. The germline V and J ends were trimmed by 4 bases and 3 bases, with 15 bases remaining between them. CDR1 is SNHLY and CDR2 is FYNNEI in the germline V gene. The CDR3 bases are TGTGCCAGCAGTGTCCTTAGGACAAGTCACTATGGCTACACCTTC. Protein sequence: CASSVLRTSHYGYTF.

The chain combines TRBV2 with TRBJ1-1, with TRBD1 as a possible D gene (5 bases). Germline V gene data show CDR1 as SNHLY and CDR2 as FYNNEI. This CDR3 is built from 12 residues. V lost 10 bases, J lost 10 bases, and 19 bases lay in between. Here the CDR3 reads CAIDRPDGGAFF. The CDR3 DNA follows: TGTGCCATCGACAGACCCGATGGGGGAGCTTTCTTT.

This rearrangement joins TRBV19 to TRBJ2-1; unclear D gene. The V gene lost 2 bases and the J gene lost 8 bases, with 10 bases spanning the gap. The CDR3 spans 13 residues. Germline CDR1 LNHDA, CDR2 SQIVND (reference sequence). The CDR3 reads CASSIISGYEQFF. Written as DNA, the CDR3 is TGTGCCAGTAGTATAATTTCTGGTTATGAGCAGTTCTTC. Supplemented by reference TRBV19 and TRBJ2-1, the full variable domain reads DGGITQSPKYLFRKEGQNVTLSCEQNLNHDAMYWYRQDPGQGLRLIYYSQIVNDFQKGDIAEGYSVSREKKESFPLTVTSAQKNPTAFYLCASSIISGYEQFFGPGTRLTVL.

The J gene is TRBJ1-1, the V gene TRBV5-1, with TRBD1 identical over 11 bases. In germline, CDR1 is SGHRS, CDR2 YFSETQ. The CDR3 runs 15 residues. V was clipped by 3 bases and J by 0 bases; unmatched bases: 1. The CDR3 region has the DNA TGCGCCAGCAGCTGGACAGGGGGCATGAACACTGAAGCTTTCTTT. Translating gives CASSWTGGMNTEAFF.

This clone was seen a single time. The V gene is TRBV5-1, the J gene TRBJ1-2, with D perhaps matching TRBD1 (6 bases). The CDR3 totals 15 residues. CDR1 and CDR2 from the germline V gene are SGHRS and YFSETQ. V lost 0 bases to trimming and J lost 1 base, with 10 bases between them. The CDR3 protein is CASSLGTVFNYGYTF. CDR3 bases: TGCGCCAGCAGCTTGGGGACAGTCTTTAACTATGGCTACACCTTC.

The rearrangement uses TRBV27 and TRBJ1-1; 7 nucleotides line up with TRBD1. Germline V lookup: CDR1 MNHEY, CDR2 SMNVEV (reference sequence). The V and J ends lost 7 bases and 6 bases, in that order; junction bases with no gene match: 8. There are 13 residues in the CDR3. The CDR3 DNA reads as TGTGCCAGCACCCCACAGGGGAGAGCTGAAGCTTTCTTT. Encoded protein: CASTPQGRAEAFF.

The genes are TRBV4-1 and TRBJ2-7; D remains unclear. V lost 0 bases and J 4 bases, leaving 4 bases between the germline ends. The CDR3 extends over 12 amino acids. The germline CDR1 and CDR2 sequences are MGHRA and YSYEKL. The CDR3 coding sequence is TGCGCCAGCAGCCAAGATAGGTACGAGCAGTACTTC. Encoded protein: CASSQDRYEQYF.

CDR3 protein: CASSQGDRGRDTQYF. In nucleotides, the CDR3 is TGCGCCAGCAGCCAGGGGGACAGGGGGCGAGATACGCAGTATTTT. The chain carries TRBV4-1 and TRBJ2-3, with 12 bases matching TRBD1. The germline gives CDR1 MGHRA, CDR2 YSYEKL. There are 15 residues in the CDR3. J was trimmed by 5 bases and V by 3 bases; bases with no gene match: 3.